One and the same sample provided the 21 T cell receptor beta chains below, sequenced in a study of shared clonotypes between healthy human individuals. Method: immunoSEQ multiplex PCR; TCRdb's copy keeps in-frame clones and lacks some. The sample carries around 1.1 million clones, 70% to 80% recorded once. The sample taken for sequencing was memory CD4+ T cells from PBMCs. Indicated subset: CD45RA-negative fraction. Source of these receptors: a man aged 18 to 29 in good health. Some clones in this sample may be carry-over from other donors' samples.

The chain is built from TRBV5-1 and TRBJ2-7, with D possibly matching TRBD1 (6 bases). V was clipped by 4 bases and J by 3 bases, with 17 bases between them. Looked up from germline, CDR1 is SGHRS and CDR2 is YFSETQ. This CDR3 contains 15 residues. CDR3 nucleotides: TGCGCCAGCAGCCACGGGACATCGCAATTCTACGAGCAGTACTTC. Translation: CASSHGTSQFYEQYF. The entire variable domain, with the rest obtained from reference TRBV5-1 and TRBJ2-7, is as follows: KAGVTQTPRYLIKTRGQQVTLSCSPISGHRSVSWYQQTPGQGLQFLFEYFSETQRNKGNFPGRFSGRQFSNSRSEMNVSTLELGDSALYLCASSHGTSQFYEQYFGPGTRLTVT.

CDR3 protein: CSVAWVQGKGYEQYF. CDR3 sequence (DNA): TGCAGCGTGGCCTGGGTGCAGGGTAAAGGTTACGAGCAGTACTTC. The chain carries TRBV29-1 and TRBJ2-7, with a weak D call TRBD1 (5 bases). In germline, CDR1 is SQVTM, CDR2 ANQGSEA. Trimming pared 6 bases from V and 4 bases from J, leaving 22 bases between. The length of the CDR3 is 15 residues.

This clone was counted a few times. The rearrangement links TRBV10-2 to TRBJ2-6, with 10 bases matching TRBD2. CDR3 length equals 17 residues. Per the germline V gene, CDR1 is WSHSY and CDR2 is SAAADI. The V and J ends lost 3 bases and 4 bases, in that order; junction bases with no gene match: 6. The CDR3 DNA follows: TGCGCCAGCAGTGATCCAGCGGGAGGGGCCGGGGCCAACGTCCTGACTTTC. Encoded protein: CASSDPAGGAGANVLTF.

This clone was picked up a small number of times. The chain carries TRBV19 and TRBJ2-6; D is unclear. Per the germline V gene, CDR1 is LNHDA and CDR2 is SQIVND (reference sequence). Trimming removed 2 bases from V and 2 bases from J, with 7 bases in between. The CDR3 length is 15 residues. The CDR3 DNA reads as TGTGCCAGTAGTATACCTGGGGCTGGGGCCAACGTCCTGACTTTC. It yields the protein CASSIPGAGANVLTF.

This sequence joins TRBV25-1 and TRBJ2-3; 7 nucleotides align to TRBD2. In germline, CDR1 is MGHDK, CDR2 SYGVNS. J lost 5 bases, V lost 1 base, and 0 bases had no gene match. The CDR3 sequence is 13 residues long. CDR3 bases: TGTGCCAGCAGTGAATTAGCGGGAGATACGCAGTATTTT. It codes for CASSELAGDTQYF.

DNA for the CDR3: TGTGCCAGCTCACTCGGGGCCTACACAGATACGCAGTATTTT. It translates to CASSLGAYTDTQYF. The V call is TRBV25-1, the J call TRBJ2-3; D tentatively fits TRBD1 or TRBD2 (5 bases each). Germline V gene data show CDR1 as MGHDK and CDR2 as SYGVNS. V dropped 8 bases and J dropped 2 bases, with 14 bases sitting between them. This CDR3 contains 14 residues.

CDR3 bases: TGTGCCAGCAGTTACGACGGACTCTACGAGCAGTACTTC. Protein: CASSYDGLYEQYF. This chain links TRBV6-5 with TRBJ2-7; maybe TRBD2 (5 bases). Trimming removed 2 bases at V and 3 bases at J, with 8 bases between. There are 13 residues in the CDR3. Per the germline V gene, CDR1 is MNHEY and CDR2 is SVGAGI.

This clone was counted at least ten times. At the DNA level, this CDR3 is encoded by other sequences in the same sample as well. The chain couples TRBV5-1 to TRBJ1-5; D ambiguous. The CDR3 covers 14 residues. The germline CDR1 and CDR2 sequences are SGHRS and YFSETQ. Trimming took 0 bases from V and 3 from J, leaving 7 bases between them. CDR3 sequence: CASSLGASNQPQHF. The CDR3 region has the DNA TGCGCCAGCAGCTTGGGGGCTTCCAATCAGCCCCAGCATTTT.

The chain joins TRBV11-1 to TRBJ2-7; 10 bases align to TRBD1. The germline V gene encodes CDR1 SGHAT and CDR2 FQDESV (reference sequence). The length of the CDR3 is 15 residues. J gave up 5 bases and V 2 bases, and 6 bases lay outside the gene matches. The CDR3: CASSLLTGGGHEQYF. CDR3 bases: TGTGCCAGCAGCTTACTGACAGGGGGCGGACACGAGCAGTACTTC.

This chain links TRBV28 with TRBJ1-5; 7 bases are shared with TRBD1. This CDR3 spans 16 amino acids. V gave up 8 bases and J gave up 3 bases; unmatched junction bases: 13. Germline CDR1 MDHEN, CDR2 SYDVKM. The CDR3 coding sequence is TGTGCCAGCCACCGCCGGGACAGAAGGCCCAATCAGCCCCAGCATTTT. It specifies CASHRRDRRPNQPQHF.

Concerning this clone: A much larger clone sits a single nucleotide away, making a read error possible. This sequence joins TRBV5-1 and TRBJ2-7; 7 nucleotides match TRBD1. There are 14 residues in the CDR3. Germline CDR1 and CDR2: SGHRS and YFSETQ. The J segment lost 2 bases and the V segment lost 4 bases, leaving 6 bases of the junction unmatched. CDR3 in amino acids: CASSPGTVTYEQYF. The CDR3 DNA reads as TGCGCCAGCAGCCCCGGGACAGTGACCTACGAGCAGTACTTC.

The rearrangement links TRBV6-1 to TRBJ2-1, with 9 bases lining up with TRBD1. There are 15 residues in the CDR3. Looked up from germline, CDR1 is MNHNS and CDR2 is SASEGT. V lost 4 bases to trimming and J lost 4 bases; unmatched junction nucleotides: 5. The CDR3 DNA reads TGTGCCAGCAGTGTCCTGGGACAGGGATACAATGAGCAGTTCTTC. Its translation: CASSVLGQGYNEQFF.

The V and J genes are TRBV7-8 and TRBJ1-2, with TRBD1 identical over 7 bases. CDR3 size: 16 residues. The trim removed 1 base at V and 4 bases at J, leaving 9 bases unmatched. CDR1 and CDR2 (germline): SGHVS, FQNEAQ. The chain's CDR3 is CASSLGGRQGGYGYTF. The CDR3, as DNA: TGTGCCAGCAGCTTAGGAGGCCGACAGGGCGGCTATGGCTACACCTTC.

Comments on this clone: An end of the junction differs from the germline gene, which may be a read error. The CDR3 sequence: CASSLGQTVNTEAFF. DNA of the CDR3: TGCGCCAGCAGCTTAGGACAGACCGTGAATACTGAAGCTTTCTTT. The chain carries TRBV5-1 and TRBJ1-1; D perhaps matches TRBD1 (6 bases). The CDR3 contains 15 residues. CDR1 is SGHRS and CDR2 is YFSETQ in the germline V gene.

The chain employs TRBV28 and TRBJ1-5, with D possibly TRBD1 on 5 matching bases. V was trimmed by 6 bases and J by 5 bases, leaving 14 bases between them. The length of the CDR3 is 14 residues. CDR1 is MDHEN, CDR2 SYDVKM, per germline. The CDR3 DNA is TGTGCCAGCAGGGTCCCGCAGGGCCATCAGCCCCAGCATTTT. Its protein is CASRVPQGHQPQHF.

V usage is TRBV5-1 and J usage is TRBJ2-1; D is ambiguous. Trimming removed 2 bases at V and 6 bases at J, with 15 bases between. This CDR3 is built from 15 residues. Germline CDR1 and CDR2: SGHRS and YFSETQ. The CDR3 nucleotides are TGCGCCAGCAGCTTAGACAATCCCTCGTTCAATGAGCAGTTCTTC. This encodes CASSLDNPSFNEQFF.

The chain has TRBV5-8 and TRBJ2-5; D is perhaps TRBD1 or TRBD2 (6 bases each). The CDR3 totals 13 residues. Germline V lookup: CDR1 SGHTS, CDR2 YDEGEE. Between the trimmed V and J ends, which lost 6 bases and 4 bases, there was a span of 13 bases. The CDR3 DNA follows: TGTGCCAGCAAAGAGGGGGGAATAGAGACCCAGTACTTC. Amino acids: CASKEGGIETQYF. Full variable domain (remainder filled in from reference TRBV5-8 and TRBJ2-5): EAGVTQSPTHLIKTRGQQATLRCSPISGHTSVYWYQQALGLGLQFLLWYDEGEERNRGNFPPRFSGRQFPNYSSELNVNALELEDSALYLCASKEGGIETQYFGPGTRLLVL.

This clone was found once. V and J are TRBV7-2 and TRBJ2-7, with 9 bases fitting TRBD2. After removal of 0 bases from V and 4 bases from J, the junction contained 1 base not matched to a gene. In germline, CDR1 is SGHTA, CDR2 FQGNSA. The CDR3 covers 14 residues. The CDR3 here is CASSLASGRYEQYF. The CDR3 region has the DNA TGTGCCAGCAGCTTAGCTAGCGGGAGATACGAGCAGTACTTC. Filled out from reference TRBV7-2 and TRBJ2-7, the complete variable domain reads GAGVSQSPSNKVTEKGKDVELRCDPISGHTALYWYRQSLGQGLEFLIYFQGNSAPDKSGLPSDRFSAERTGGSVSTLTIQRTQQEDSAVYLCASSLASGRYEQYFGPGTRLTVT.

Concerning this clone: Different DNA sequences within this sample yield the same CDR3. The chain is built from TRBV28 and TRBJ1-2, with a possible D match to TRBD1 (6 bases). Per germline, CDR1 MDHEN and CDR2 SYDVKM. This CDR3 comprises 12 residues. V was pared by 5 bases and J by 4 bases, with 8 bases between. The CDR3 spells CASSRGGYGYTF. CDR3 DNA sequence: TGTGCCAGCAGTCGAGGGGGCTATGGCTACACCTTC.

This clone was seen a handful of times. This rearrangement joins TRBV30 to TRBJ2-2; weak D call: TRBD2 (6 bases). The germline CDR1 and CDR2 sequences are GTSNPN and SVGIG (reference sequence). The CDR3 spans 14 residues. Trimming removed 2 bases at V and 4 bases at J, with 11 bases between. The CDR3 here is CAWSQERVTGELFF. DNA for the CDR3: TGTGCCTGGAGTCAGGAGCGGGTCACCGGGGAGCTGTTTTTT.

Concerning this clone itself: A read error may produce the germline difference seen at one junction end. The chain combines TRBV2 with TRBJ2-2, with D possibly matching TRBD2 (5 bases). CDR1 and CDR2 (germline): SNHLY, FYNNEI. The CDR3 has 15 amino acids. DNA of the CDR3: TGTGCCAGCAAAGGGAGTGGCTCGAACGCCGGGGAGCTGTTTTTT. Protein: CASKGSGSNAGELFF. The full variable domain, its missing parts supplied by reference TRBV2 and TRBJ2-2, is EPEVTQTPSHQVTQMGQEVILRCVPISNHLYFYWYRQILGQKVEFLVSFYNNEISEKSEIFDDQFSVERPDGSNFTLKIRSTKLEDSAMYFCASKGSGSNAGELFFGEGSRLTVL.